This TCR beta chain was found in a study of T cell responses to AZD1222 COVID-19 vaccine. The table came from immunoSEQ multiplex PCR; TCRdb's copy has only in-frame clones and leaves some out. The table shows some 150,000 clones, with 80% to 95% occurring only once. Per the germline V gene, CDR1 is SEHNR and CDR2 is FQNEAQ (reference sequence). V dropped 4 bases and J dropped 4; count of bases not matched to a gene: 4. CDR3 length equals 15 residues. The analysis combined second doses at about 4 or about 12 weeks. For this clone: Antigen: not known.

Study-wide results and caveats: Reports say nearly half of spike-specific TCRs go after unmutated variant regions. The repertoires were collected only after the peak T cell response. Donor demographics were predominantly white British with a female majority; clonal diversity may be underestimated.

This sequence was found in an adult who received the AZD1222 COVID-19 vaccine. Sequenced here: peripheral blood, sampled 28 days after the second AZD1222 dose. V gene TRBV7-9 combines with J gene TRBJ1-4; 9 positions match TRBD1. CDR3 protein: CASSSTGQGNEKLFF. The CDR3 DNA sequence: TGTGCCAGCAGCTCTACGGGACAGGGTAATGAAAAACTGTTTTTT.